These 22 T cell receptor beta chains were sequenced from one sample in a study of response to subunit inactivated influenza vaccine. TCRdb used MiXCR to reprocess the RT-PCR reads, holding one entry per CDR3 protein. Seen here are roughly 670,000 distinct CDR3 sequences, 13% to 15% observed once, and the top ten hold 7.6%. Sequencing used PBMCs from blood, obtained less than 15 days before vaccination. All receptors come from a man between 45 and 60 years old who received an inactivated influenza vaccine.

There are a few counts of this clonotype. The chain combines TRBV5-1 with TRBJ2-7, with a possible D match to TRBD2 (5 bases). Looked up from germline, CDR1 is SGHRS and CDR2 is YFSETQ. This CDR3 contains 16 residues. V shed 0 bases and J shed 1 base, with 14 bases lying between them. Here the CDR3 DNA reads TGCGCCAGCAGCTTGGCCGTGGGGAGAGGGTCCTACGAGCAGTACTTC. Translation: CASSLAVGRGSYEQYF.

The chain couples TRBV4-2 to TRBJ1-4; D not certain. Germline lookup yields CDR1 LGHNA and CDR2 YNFKEQ. This CDR3 has 14 residues. The V end lost 3 bases, the J end lost 8 bases, and 13 bases lay between the germline ends. The CDR3 reads CASSHPQLGEKLFF. Here the CDR3 DNA reads TGTGCCAGCAGCCATCCCCAGCTGGGGGAAAAACTGTTTTTT.

This clonotype was found a few times. The chain recombines TRBV28 with TRBJ2-7, with TRBD2 matching over 13 bases. The CDR3 extends over 19 amino acids. In germline, CDR1 is MDHEN, CDR2 SYDVKM. With V trimmed by 3 bases and J by 3 bases, 14 bases remained unmatched. CDR3 region: CASSFFGGLAGVVGYEQYF. CDR3 sequence (DNA): TGTGCCAGCAGTTTTTTTGGCGGACTAGCGGGAGTTGTTGGCTACGAGCAGTACTTC.

This sequence joins TRBV24-1 and TRBJ2-5; tentative D call: TRBD1 (5 bases). CDR1 KGHDR and CDR2 SFDVKD come from the germline V gene. The CDR3 runs to 15 residues. V lost 0 bases and J 4 bases, leaving 11 bases between the germline ends. CDR3 region: CATSDLGAGLETQYF. The CDR3 region has the DNA TGTGCCACCAGTGATTTGGGGGCAGGGTTAGAGACCCAGTACTTC.

This rearrangement joins TRBV20-1 to TRBJ1-4; D is ambiguous. CDR1 and CDR2 (germline): DFQATT, SNEGSKA (reference sequence). The CDR3 contains 13 residues. The V and J ends lost 3 bases and 8 bases respectively, with 13 bases between them. Here the CDR3 DNA reads TGCAGTGCTAGTAGCCCGCTAAACGAAAAACTGTTTTTT. This gives the protein CSASSPLNEKLFF.

The chain links TRBV9 to TRBJ2-3, with 9 nucleotides matching TRBD2. Germline loops: CDR1 SGDLS, CDR2 YYNGEE. J lost 2 bases, V lost 1 base, and 5 bases had no gene match. The length of the CDR3 is 16 residues. The CDR3 sequence is CASSVPLAGYTDTQYF. The CDR3 DNA reads TGTGCCAGCAGCGTACCCCTAGCGGGATACACAGATACGCAGTATTTT.

This clonotype was counted only a few times. CDR3 in amino acids: CATSSVRGGTQYF. The CDR3, as DNA: TGTGCCACCAGCAGTGTTAGGGGGGGGACCCAGTACTTC. The chain joins TRBV15 to TRBJ2-5; TRBD2 is a possible D gene (7 bases). Germline V gene sequence: CDR1 LNHNV, CDR2 YYDKDF (reference sequence). Trimming pared 3 bases from V and 7 bases from J, leaving 12 bases between. The CDR3 contains 13 residues.

V usage is TRBV20-1 and J usage is TRBJ1-1; no clear D. CDR1 is DFQATT and CDR2 is SNEGSKA in the germline V gene (reference sequence). V lost 4 bases and J lost 1, with 10 bases in between. The CDR3 has 13 amino acids. As DNA, the CDR3 is TGCAGTGCTATCAGGACGGGGAACACTGAAGCTTTCTTT. It is translated as CSAIRTGNTEAFF.

The J gene is TRBJ1-1, the V gene TRBV2; D is uncertain. Germline loops: CDR1 SNHLY, CDR2 FYNNEI. V dropped 4 bases and J dropped 1 base, with 10 bases sitting between them. The CDR3 runs to 14 residues. The CDR3 sequence: CASSVLPENTEAFF. The DNA of the CDR3 is TGTGCCAGCAGTGTTTTGCCGGAGAACACTGAAGCTTTCTTT.

The chain employs TRBV28 and TRBJ2-5; D is uncertain. The length of the CDR3 is 12 residues. V was pared by 2 bases and J by 5 bases, with 6 bases between. CDR1 and CDR2 (germline): MDHEN, SYDVKM. The CDR3 DNA reads as TGTGCCAGCAGTTTACAGATCGAGACCCAGTACTTC. As protein: CASSLQIETQYF.

This chain links TRBV5-1 with TRBJ2-1; 7 bases match TRBD2. Germline assignment: CDR1 SGHRS and CDR2 YFSETQ. The CDR3 length is 15 residues. Trimming cost V 1 base and J 4 bases; bases outside gene matches: 5. The CDR3 DNA reads TGCGCCAGCAGCTTGCGACTAGCCAATTACAATGAGCAGTTCTTC. The encoded protein is CASSLRLANYNEQFF.

This clonotype was seen at least ten times. V gene TRBV2 combines with J gene TRBJ2-7; D unresolved. CDR3 length: 11 residues. Germline V CDR1 and CDR2: SNHLY, FYNNEI. V was trimmed by 11 bases and J by 2 bases, leaving 10 bases between them. CDR3 region: CASGTTYEQYF. CDR3 in DNA: TGTGCCTCGGGCACTACCTACGAGCAGTACTTC.

This clonotype was seen a handful of times. The rearrangement links TRBV11-1 to TRBJ2-7; 10 positions match TRBD2. The J segment lost 3 bases and the V segment lost 1 base, leaving 12 bases of the junction unmatched. There are 18 residues in the CDR3. The V gene's germline CDR1 is SGHAT and CDR2 FQDESV (reference sequence). The CDR3 DNA sequence: TGTGCCAGCAGCTTAGGAGTTCTAGCGGGAGTAGGGATCTACGAGCAGTACTTC. Its translation is CASSLGVLAGVGIYEQYF.

The chain is built from TRBV7-2 and TRBJ1-4; tentatively, D is TRBD1 (5 bases). Per the germline V gene, CDR1 is SGHTA and CDR2 is FQGNSA. The CDR3 contains 14 residues. The V and J ends lost 5 bases and 7 bases respectively, with 14 bases between them. DNA for the CDR3: TGTGCCAGCAGCCGGGACTTACCTGGTGAAAAACTGTTTTTT. Translating it yields CASSRDLPGEKLFF.

The V call is TRBV6-2 or TRBV6-3, the J call TRBJ2-7, with a tentative D call TRBD1 (6 bases). The germline V and J ends were trimmed by 6 bases and 3 bases, with 24 bases remaining between them. This CDR3 spans 17 amino acids. Per the germline V gene, CDR1 is MNHEY and CDR2 is SVGEGT. CDR3 sequence: CASSSRFRDKGHYEQYF. In DNA form, the CDR3 reads TGTGCCAGCAGCTCACGTTTCCGGGACAAGGGCCACTACGAGCAGTACTTC.

The genes are TRBV2 and TRBJ1-2; possible D gene TRBD1, 5 bases. The CDR3 loop spans 12 amino acids. Trimming took off 2 bases at V and 14 bases at J, with 15 bases between the two ends. Germline CDR1 SNHLY, CDR2 FYNNEI. In DNA form, the CDR3 reads TGTGCCAGCAGTGAAAATCGGGACTATATTACCTTC. Encoded protein: CASSENRDYITF. Full variable domain (outside the CDR3, taken from reference TRBV2 and TRBJ1-2): EPEVTQTPSHQVTQMGQEVILRCVPISNHLYFYWYRQILGQKVEFLVSFYNNEISEKSEIFDDQFSVERPDGSNFTLKIRSTKLEDSAMYFCASSENRDYITFGSGTRLTVV.

This clonotype was found a few times. The chain joins TRBV6-5 to TRBJ2-1; the D is unclear. CDR1 is MNHEY and CDR2 is SVGAGI in the germline V gene. With 7 bases removed from V and 7 bases from J, the gap between germline ends came to 11 bases. The CDR3 totals 12 residues. The CDR3 DNA reads as TGTGCCAGCATCAACGACCGGAATGAGCAGTTCTTC. This translates into CASINDRNEQFF.

The chain carries TRBV7-2 and TRBJ2-5; D is tentatively TRBD1 or TRBD2 (5 bases each). This CDR3 region has 14 residues. CDR1 is SGHTA and CDR2 is FQGNSA in the germline V gene. Trimming shortened V by 5 bases and J by 2 bases, and 12 bases separated the two germline ends. CDR3 sequence: CASSRGVIQETQYF. For the CDR3, the DNA is TGTGCCAGCAGCCGGGGCGTGATACAAGAGACCCAGTACTTC. Full variable domain (outside the CDR3, taken from reference TRBV7-2 and TRBJ2-5): GAGVSQSPSNKVTEKGKDVELRCDPISGHTALYWYRQSLGQGLEFLIYFQGNSAPDKSGLPSDRFSAERTGGSVSTLTIQRTQQEDSAVYLCASSRGVIQETQYFGPGTRLLVL.

This clonotype showed up many times. V is TRBV4-1 and J is TRBJ2-1, with D tentatively TRBD2 (6 bases). Trimming took off 1 base at V and 7 bases at J, with 14 bases between the two ends. The CDR3 is made up of 15 amino acids. The germline V gene has CDR1 MGHRA and CDR2 YSYEKL. The CDR3 DNA is TGCGCCAGCAGCCAAGGTATCGGGGGATGGAATGAGCAGTTCTTC. Translation: CASSQGIGGWNEQFF.

This clonotype has a handful of counts. The CDR3 reads CASSLTGGFYNEQFF. CDR3 bases: TGTGCCAGCAGCTTGACAGGGGGCTTCTACAATGAGCAGTTCTTC. The genes are TRBV28 and TRBJ2-1; TRBD1 matches 10 bases. This CDR3 comprises 15 residues. From germline, CDR1 is MDHEN and CDR2 SYDVKM. J gave up 3 bases and V 6 bases, and 5 bases lay outside the gene matches.

The J gene is TRBJ2-5, the V gene TRBV18; D gene ambiguous. Germline V gives CDR1 KGHSH, CDR2 LQKENI. This CDR3 is 12 amino acids long. V dropped 4 bases and J dropped 0 bases, with 3 bases sitting between them. DNA of the CDR3: TGTGCCAGCTCACAGTACCAAGAGACCCAGTACTTC. Amino acids: CASSQYQETQYF.

The rearrangement uses TRBV29-1 and TRBJ2-1; 7 positions match TRBD1. The CDR3 runs to 13 residues. From germline, CDR1 is SQVTM and CDR2 ANQGSEA. The V segment lost 2 bases and the J segment 9 bases; nucleotides outside the gene matches: 7. The CDR3 sequence is CSVEPTGSGEQFF. CDR3 nucleotides: TGCAGCGTTGAACCGACAGGGTCGGGTGAGCAGTTCTTC.